Following are 32 T cell receptor beta chains from one sample sequenced in a study of post-analysis software for immune sequencing data. Study-wide findings and caveats: Four to six TRBV segments were significantly more frequent in patients than in controls. TRBV5-6, TRBV5-1 and TRBV20-1 were among these segments.

Included in the TCR beta cDNA libraries were unique molecular identifiers. TCRdb reprocessed the PCR reads via MiXCR and lists one record per CDR3 protein. The table lists hundreds of thousands of distinct CDR3 sequences, approximately 30% of them singletons. For these TCRs, the target antigens are not known. Sequencing was carried out using blood. These receptors were collected from a girl aged 10 to 17 with multiple sclerosis.

The rearrangement uses TRBV7-9 and TRBJ2-4, with D tentatively TRBD1 (5 bases). The J call may be incorrect, as the DNA end agrees better with TRBJ2-7. The CDR3 loop spans 16 amino acids. Germline V gives CDR1 SEHNR, CDR2 FQNEAQ (reference sequence). The CDR3 DNA follows: TGTGCCAGCAGCTTATTTGGGGATAAGGGGTCCTACGAGCAGTACTTC. The encoded protein is CASSLFGDKGSYEQYF.

This clonotype occurred a few times. The V call is TRBV6-1, the J call TRBJ2-7; D call uncertain. This CDR3 region has 11 residues. Per the germline V gene, CDR1 is MNHNS and CDR2 is SASEGT. Trimming removed 7 bases at V and 0 bases at J, with 4 bases between. The CDR3 DNA follows: TGTGCCAGCACCAGCTCCTACGAGCAGTACTTC. Amino acid sequence: CASTSSYEQYF.

This chain links TRBV27 with TRBJ2-5; D remains ambiguous. Trimming left V 5 bases short and J 3 bases short, with 16 bases between. Germline V gene data show CDR1 as MNHEY and CDR2 as SMNVEV (reference sequence). The CDR3 has 15 residues. The CDR3 DNA follows: TGTGCCAGCAGTGATACTATCCGTGGGAAAGAGACCCAGTACTTC. This translates into CASSDTIRGKETQYF.

This chain joins TRBV9 and TRBJ1-1, with D tentatively TRBD1 (6 bases). Germline V gives CDR1 SGDLS, CDR2 YYNGEE. Trimming pared 0 bases from V and 0 bases from J, leaving 12 bases between. The CDR3 covers 16 residues. Written as DNA, the CDR3 is TGTGCCAGCAGCGTAGCCGGGGGGGCTCTGAACACTGAAGCTTTCTTT. Translated, it gives CASSVAGGALNTEAFF.

This rearrangement joins TRBV20-1 to TRBJ2-3; either TRBD1 or TRBD2 may supply D (5 bases each). V lost 0 bases and J 2 bases, leaving 18 bases between the germline ends. This CDR3 has 17 residues. Germline CDR1 reads DFQATT; CDR2 reads SNEGSKA (reference sequence). The CDR3 bases are TGCAGTGCTAGAGATCTTCGGGGCCCGAGCTTCACAGATACGCAGTATTTT. Its translation is CSARDLRGPSFTDTQYF.

This chain links TRBV7-2 with TRBJ2-7; 7 bases are shared with TRBD1. Germline V CDR1 and CDR2: SGHTA, FQGNSA. V lost 5 bases, J lost 4 bases, and 8 bases stayed unmatched. This CDR3 region has 14 residues. DNA for the CDR3: TGTGCCAGCAGCGTCCGACAGGGAAGGTACGAGCAGTACTTC. As protein: CASSVRQGRYEQYF.

This clonotype was counted only a few times. The CDR3 loop reads CATSAAGGGYWETQYF. The CDR3 nucleotides are TGTGCCACCAGTGCGGCAGGGGGAGGATATTGGGAGACCCAGTACTTC. The V call is TRBV24-1, the J call TRBJ2-5, with D possibly TRBD1 on 7 matching bases. Trimming removed 5 bases from V and 5 bases from J, with 20 bases in between. Germline loops: CDR1 KGHDR, CDR2 SFDVKD. The CDR3 contains 16 residues.

This sequence joins TRBV5-1 and TRBJ2-3, with 13 bases matching TRBD2. The CDR3 totals 17 residues. Germline CDR1 SGHRS, CDR2 YFSETQ. Trimming cost V 4 bases and J 3 bases; bases outside gene matches: 8. CDR3 loop: CASSPRTSGRGTDTQYF. As DNA, the CDR3 is TGCGCCAGCAGCCCAAGGACTAGCGGGAGAGGGACAGATACGCAGTATTTT.

This clonotype was found a few times. The V call is TRBV7-2, the J call TRBJ2-7; D tentatively reads TRBD1 or TRBD2 (6 bases each). CDR3 length: 13 residues. The germline CDR1 and CDR2 sequences are SGHTA and FQGNSA. The germline V and J ends were trimmed by 7 bases and 3 bases, with 13 bases remaining between them. CDR3 protein: CASTRGGLYEQYF. The CDR3 region has the DNA TGTGCCAGCACCCGTGGGGGGCTCTACGAGCAGTACTTC.

The table lists this clonotype with a few counts. This chain uses TRBV21-1 with TRBJ2-3; the D call in the table, TRBD1, was not verified against the DNA. TRBV21-1 is marked as a pseudogene. This CDR3 has 15 residues. The CDR3 protein is CASSKGGDIPDTQYF. For the CDR3, the DNA is TGTGCCAGCAGCAAAGGGGGGGACATCCCAGATACGCAGTATTTT.

This clonotype turned up a few times. J is TRBJ1-2 and V is TRBV5-1; possible D gene TRBD1, 5 bases. Germline V gene sequence: CDR1 SGHRS, CDR2 YFSETQ. Trimming left V 6 bases short and J 4 bases short, with 10 bases between. The CDR3 contains 12 residues. CDR3 protein: CASNAGGYGYTF. The CDR3 DNA follows: TGCGCCAGCAACGCCGGGGGCTATGGCTACACCTTC.

This clonotype was observed a few times. The chain has TRBV7-2 and TRBJ2-3; 11 bases match TRBD1. V shed 0 bases and J 4 bases; nucleotides not matched to a gene: 0. The CDR3 runs to 15 residues. The germline V gene has CDR1 SGHTA and CDR2 FQGNSA. The CDR3 DNA sequence: TGTGCCAGCAGCTTAGCGGGACAGGGGGCAGATACGCAGTATTTT. Protein: CASSLAGQGADTQYF.

The sample holds a few counts of this clonotype. This rearrangement joins TRBV7-2 to TRBJ2-5, with TRBD1 identical over 9 bases. Trimming took 6 bases from V and 2 from J; bases not matched to a gene: 4. Germline-derived CDR1 and CDR2 are SGHTA and FQGNSA. There are 14 residues in the CDR3. The CDR3 nucleotides read TGTGCCAGCAGTCGGGACAGGGCTCAAGAGACCCAGTACTTC. Amino acids: CASSRDRAQETQYF.

In its sample, this clonotype was seen a few times. The rearrangement uses TRBV20-1 and TRBJ2-3; D gene uncertain. Germline lookup yields CDR1 DFQATT and CDR2 SNEGSKA (reference sequence). V dropped 3 bases and J dropped 0 bases, with 10 bases sitting between them. This CDR3 contains 14 residues. The CDR3 sequence: CSARPVTSTDTQYF. The DNA of the CDR3 is TGCAGTGCTAGGCCCGTGACTAGCACAGATACGCAGTATTTT.

The chain carries TRBV7-2 and TRBJ2-5; 9 bases are shared with TRBD1. Losses at the gene ends were 5 bases for V and 11 bases for J; bases not matched to a gene: 12. The germline CDR1 and CDR2 sequences are SGHTA and FQGNSA. This CDR3 region has 14 residues. Here the CDR3 reads CASSKGQGSYGQYF. The CDR3 coding sequence is TGTGCCAGCAGCAAGGGACAGGGTTCCTACGGGCAGTACTTC.

As DNA, the CDR3 is TGCGCCAGCAGCCAAGAAATCCCCCGCGGGAGGATAGTAGATACGCAGTATTTT. Amino acid sequence: CASSQEIPRGRIVDTQYF. This sequence joins TRBV4-3 and TRBJ2-3, with 8 bases fitting TRBD2. The CDR3 length is 18 residues. V was clipped by 0 bases and J by 5 bases; unmatched bases: 13. Germline assignment: CDR1 LGHNA and CDR2 YSLEER.

This clonotype turned up a few times. The chain uses TRBV6-6 and TRBJ1-1, with unresolved D. This CDR3 is 14 amino acids long. Germline V CDR1 and CDR2: MNHNY, SVGAGI (reference sequence). The germline V and J ends were trimmed by 2 bases and 6 bases, with 13 bases remaining between them. Written as DNA, the CDR3 is TGTGCCAGCAGTTACGCCAGCGCCGGCTCTGAAGCTTTCTTT. It codes for CASSYASAGSEAFF.

This clonotype occurred a few times. The rearrangement uses TRBV20-1 and TRBJ2-3, with 14 bases identical to TRBD2. J was trimmed by 5 bases and V by 6 bases; bases with no gene match: 7. CDR3 length: 15 residues. Germline CDR1 DFQATT, CDR2 SNEGSKA (reference sequence). The CDR3 loop reads CSAQGLAGVGDTQYF. The CDR3 DNA reads as TGCAGTGCCCAGGGACTAGCGGGAGTTGGAGATACGCAGTATTTT.

Only a few counts were recorded for this clonotype. This chain connects TRBV10-3 to TRBJ2-7; 7 nucleotides agree with TRBD1. V lost 10 bases, J lost 1 base, and 10 bases stayed unmatched. This CDR3 has 14 residues. From germline, CDR1 is ENHRY and CDR2 SYGVKD. As DNA, the CDR3 is TGTGCCACATCCCGGGACAGTGTTTCCTACGAGCAGTACTTC. This sequence encodes CATSRDSVSYEQYF.

To note about this clonotype: This may be a read error: a much more frequent sequence differs by one nucleotide. The chain recombines TRBV20-1 with TRBJ2-5; D call uncertain. Germline V gene sequence: CDR1 DFQATT, CDR2 SNEGSKA (reference sequence). The CDR3 runs to 14 residues. Trimming left V 3 bases short and J 7 bases short, with 18 bases between. The CDR3 here is CSASGRNRFLTQYF. CDR3 nucleotides: TGCAGTGCTAGCGGCAGAAACCGCTTTTTGACCCAGTACTTC.

There are many counts of this clonotype. The chain combines TRBV29-1 with TRBJ2-1; TRBD2 aligns across 8 bases. The V segment lost 0 bases and the J segment 8 bases; nucleotides outside the gene matches: 9. In germline, CDR1 is SQVTM, CDR2 ANQGSEA. The CDR3 is 15 residues long. For the CDR3, the DNA is TGCAGCGTTGAAGATTCGGGCGGGAGGAGGGATGAGCAGTTCTTC. This sequence encodes CSVEDSGGRRDEQFF.

This clonotype was counted between two and nine times. This chain joins TRBV28 and TRBJ2-3, with no clear D. The CDR3 contains 14 residues. V dropped 6 bases and J dropped 4 bases, with 14 bases sitting between them. Per germline, CDR1 MDHEN and CDR2 SYDVKM. This CDR3 is CASRRMEGADTQYF. DNA for the CDR3: TGTGCCAGCAGGAGGATGGAAGGCGCAGATACGCAGTATTTT.

The V call is TRBV7-6, the J call TRBJ2-7; D remains ambiguous. The germline CDR1 and CDR2 sequences are SGHVS and FNYEAQ. CDR3 size: 11 residues. The CDR3 sequence is CAWTDSYEQYF. CDR3 DNA sequence: TGTGCTTGGACGGATTCCTACGAGCAGTACTTC.

In this sample, this clonotype turned up a few times. This rearrangement joins TRBV12-3 or TRBV12-4 to TRBJ1-4; no definite D call. The CDR3 consists of 12 residues. Trimming stripped 3 bases from V and 15 bases from J, with 14 bases between. The CDR3 loop reads CASSFLTTGVFF. In DNA form, the CDR3 reads TGTGCCAGCAGTTTCCTTACAACTGGGGTGTTTTTT.

The rearrangement joins TRBV20-1 to TRBJ1-1, with 12 bases lining up with TRBD1. Germline CDR1 DFQATT, CDR2 SNEGSKA (reference sequence). The ends lost 2 bases at V and 5 bases at J; junction bases unmatched: 15. This CDR3 comprises 18 residues. CDR3 nucleotide sequence: TGCAGTGCTAGATCTAACCCCGGGGACAGGGGGCTTAGGACTGAAGCTTTCTTT. Translated: CSARSNPGDRGLRTEAFF.

This clonotype turned up a few times. The V call is TRBV7-2, the J call TRBJ1-2; D is uncertain. Trimming left V 1 base short and J 4 bases short, with 19 bases between. Germline loops: CDR1 SGHTA, CDR2 FQGNSA. This CDR3 has 17 residues. CDR3 sequence (DNA): TGTGCCAGCAGCTTAGTTGCTGACCCCGGAGTGGGCTATGGCTACACCTTC. It specifies CASSLVADPGVGYGYTF.

This clonotype has a handful of counts. This chain links TRBV20-1 with TRBJ2-4, with 13 nucleotides matching TRBD2. The tail of the sequence fits TRBJ2-5 better, so the J call may be wrong. Per the germline V gene, CDR1 is DFQATT and CDR2 is SNEGSKA (reference sequence). The CDR3 length is 17 residues. The CDR3 DNA follows: TGCAGTGCAGCTCCCCTCTCGGGACTAGCGGGGAAGGAGACCCAGTACTTC. Its translation: CSAAPLSGLAGKETQYF.

To note about this clonotype: Germline and junction disagree at one end, which may indicate a read error. The V gene is TRBV12-3 or TRBV12-4, the J gene TRBJ2-7; TRBD1 aligns across 9 bases. The CDR3 sequence is 16 residues long. This CDR3 is CAGSPRSGTGSYEQYF. The CDR3 DNA is TGTGCCGGCAGCCCTAGATCGGGGACAGGGTCCTACGAGCAGTACTTC.

Regarding this clonotype: It is unclear where the CDR3 begins or ends on the DNA, so no DNA is shown, and the CDR3 is as TCRdb lists it. This chain joins TRBV5-1 and TRBJ2-6; the table's D call TRBD1 went unverified against the DNA. Germline V CDR1 and CDR2: SGHRS, YFSETQ. The CDR3 length is 16 residues, termini included. CDR3 residues: CASSFAGGSGANVRTF.

This clonotype was observed at least ten times. The chain is built from TRBV20-1 and TRBJ2-3, with 8 bases lining up with TRBD1. The CDR3 is 14 residues long. V was clipped by 3 bases and J by 2 bases; unmatched bases: 4. The germline gives CDR1 DFQATT, CDR2 SNEGSKA (reference sequence). The CDR3 DNA follows: TGCAGTGCTAGGGGGGACAGGATCACAGATACGCAGTATTTT. Its protein is CSARGDRITDTQYF.

The chain recombines TRBV5-6 with TRBJ2-3; 7 bases match TRBD1. The ends lost 4 bases at V and 2 bases at J; junction bases unmatched: 10. The CDR3 totals 16 residues. CDR1 and CDR2 from the germline V gene are SGHDT and YYEEEE. Written as DNA, the CDR3 is TGTGCCAGCAGCCTCCAGACGGGGACAGCCACAGATACGCAGTATTTT. This translates into CASSLQTGTATDTQYF.

This chain connects TRBV27 to TRBJ2-5, with 8 bases identical to TRBD1. The assigned J gene may be wrong: the sequence end matches TRBJ2-7 better. Germline-derived CDR1 and CDR2 are MNHEY and SMNVEV (reference sequence). The CDR3 has 15 residues. The CDR3 loop is CASSSTGGHFYEQYF. The CDR3 DNA follows: TGTGCCAGCAGTTCTACAGGGGGGCACTTCTACGAGCAGTACTTC.